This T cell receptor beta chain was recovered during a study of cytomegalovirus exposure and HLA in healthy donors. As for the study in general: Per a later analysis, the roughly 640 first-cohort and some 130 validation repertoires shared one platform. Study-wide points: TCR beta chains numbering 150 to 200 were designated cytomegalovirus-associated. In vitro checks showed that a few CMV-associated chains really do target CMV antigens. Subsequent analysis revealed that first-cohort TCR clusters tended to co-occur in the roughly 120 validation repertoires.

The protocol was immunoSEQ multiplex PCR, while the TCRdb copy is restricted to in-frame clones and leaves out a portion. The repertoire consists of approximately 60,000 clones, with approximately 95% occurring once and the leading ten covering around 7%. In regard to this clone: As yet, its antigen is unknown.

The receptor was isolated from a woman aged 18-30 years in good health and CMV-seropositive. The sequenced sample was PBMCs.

The CDR3 DNA follows: TGTGCCTCTATATGGACAGCTGAAGCTTTCTTT. Amino acids: CASIWTAEAFF. The rearrangement links TRBV30 to TRBJ1-1; D is perhaps TRBD1 (6 bases). CDR1 is GTSNPN, CDR2 SVGIG, per germline (reference sequence). Trimming pared 7 bases from V and 6 bases from J, leaving 12 bases between. The CDR3 length is 11 residues.